One sample yielded the 15 T cell receptor beta chains listed below, sequenced in a study of CD8+ T cells in alopecia areata. Treatment in this sample: oral pan-JAK inhibitor, 5-10 mg twice daily. Isolated RNA was reverse transcribed into cDNA used as the sequencing template. Using immunoSEQ multiplex PCR, the repertoire was profiled, and TCRdb retains in-frame clones only, with some absent. The table shows tens of thousands of clones, with more than 45% occurring only once. This sample comprised CD8+ T cells sorted from blood, obtained at approximately week 36, from a patient treated with tofacitinib. All receptors derive from a human donor with alopecia areata.

This clone has a handful of counts. The J gene is TRBJ2-3, the V gene TRBV5-1; a possible D gene is TRBD1 (6 bases). Trimming took off 0 bases at V and 0 bases at J, with 14 bases between the two ends. This CDR3 comprises 17 residues. CDR1 is SGHRS and CDR2 is YFSETQ in the germline V gene. The CDR3 protein is CASSLDRTATSTDTQYF. The CDR3 DNA follows: TGCGCCAGCAGCTTGGATCGGACAGCCACTAGCACAGATACGCAGTATTTT.

The chain is built from TRBV4-1 and TRBJ2-7, with no clear D. The V and J ends lost 1 base and 6 bases respectively, with 13 bases between them. This CDR3 region has 14 residues. CDR1 is MGHRA and CDR2 is YSYEKL in the germline V gene. DNA for the CDR3: TGCGCCAGCAGCCAAGGAGGCACCCAGAGCGAGCAGTACTTC. Amino acids: CASSQGGTQSEQYF.

This clone was observed a few times. The rearrangement joins TRBV4-1 to TRBJ1-1; D unclear. The V end lost 3 bases, the J end lost 1 base, and 12 bases lay between the germline ends. CDR1 and CDR2 (germline): MGHRA, YSYEKL. This CDR3 has 15 residues. CDR3: CASSHPPGENTEAFF. CDR3 DNA: TGCGCCAGCAGCCACCCACCCGGGGAGAACACTGAAGCTTTCTTT.

The rearrangement links TRBV7-2 to TRBJ2-1; the match to TRBD2 covers 13 bases. The CDR3 sequence is 16 residues long. V lost 0 bases, J lost 6 bases, and 2 bases stayed unmatched. Germline V gene data show CDR1 as SGHTA and CDR2 as FQGNSA. The CDR3, as DNA: TGTGCCAGCAGCTTAGCCCGACTAGCGGGAGGCAATGAGCAGTTCTTC. Translated, it gives CASSLARLAGGNEQFF. The full variable domain, rest sourced from reference TRBV7-2 and TRBJ2-1, is GAGVSQSPSNKVTEKGKDVELRCDPISGHTALYWYRQSLGQGLEFLIYFQGNSAPDKSGLPSDRFSAERTGGSVSTLTIQRTQQEDSAVYLCASSLARLAGGNEQFFGPGTRLTVL.

This chain joins TRBV30 and TRBJ1-1; possible D gene TRBD1, 5 bases. V was pared by 3 bases and J by 1 base, with 9 bases between. Germline V CDR1 and CDR2: GTSNPN, SVGIG (reference sequence). This CDR3 region has 13 residues. CDR3 nucleotide sequence: TGTGCCTGGAGGGAAACAGGGAACACTGAAGCTTTCTTT. Protein: CAWRETGNTEAFF.

This clone was seen a few times. This chain joins TRBV14 and TRBJ2-3; D is possibly TRBD2 (7 bases). CDR1 SGHDN and CDR2 FVKESK come from the germline V gene. This CDR3 has 12 residues. The V end lost 4 bases, the J end lost 9 bases, and 11 bases lay between the germline ends. The CDR3 region has the DNA TGTGCCAGCAGCCTGGGGGGGCTAACGCAGTATTTT. Translated, it gives CASSLGGLTQYF.

The chain recombines TRBV30 with TRBJ2-2, with TRBD1 identical over 8 bases. CDR3 length: 13 residues. J was trimmed by 5 bases and V by 5 bases; bases with no gene match: 4. CDR1 and CDR2 from the germline V gene are GTSNPN and SVGIG (reference sequence). The CDR3 reads CAWGQGFTGELFF. Here the CDR3 DNA reads TGTGCCTGGGGACAGGGCTTTACCGGGGAGCTGTTTTTT. The variable domain in full, completed from reference TRBV30 and TRBJ2-2, reads SQTIHQWPATLVQPVGSPLSLECTVEGTSNPNLYWYRQAAGRGLQLLFYSVGIGQISSEVPQNLSASRPQDRQFILSSKKLLLSDSGFYLCAWGQGFTGELFFGEGSRLTVL.

This clone appeared once. The chain is built from TRBV11-3 and TRBJ2-7, with D perhaps TRBD2 (5 bases). In germline, CDR1 is SGHNT, CDR2 YENEEA. Trimming took 1 base from V and 7 from J, leaving 17 bases between them. The CDR3 spans 15 residues. The CDR3: CASSLVGKPSCEQYF. CDR3 DNA: TGTGCCAGCAGCTTAGTCGGGAAGCCCTCGTGTGAGCAGTACTTC.

This clone was seen a few times. V gene TRBV29-1 combines with J gene TRBJ2-1; 10 nucleotides agree with TRBD2. The CDR3 length is 13 residues. Germline CDR1 is SQVTM and CDR2 is ANQGSEA. The trim removed 5 bases at V and 8 bases at J, leaving 6 bases unmatched. The CDR3 nucleotides are TGCAGCGTTCCTAGCGGGAGACCCCATGAGCAGTTCTTC. Encoded protein: CSVPSGRPHEQFF.

This clone was picked up a small number of times. This chain links TRBV4-1 with TRBJ2-7; 8 nucleotides match TRBD1. Germline V gene sequence: CDR1 MGHRA, CDR2 YSYEKL. CDR3 length: 15 amino acids. Trimming took 1 base from V and 3 from J; bases not matched to a gene: 5. CDR3 nucleotides: TGCGCCAGCAGCCAAGTGACAGGGGTAAGCTACGAGCAGTACTTC. This gives the protein CASSQVTGVSYEQYF.

The chain has TRBV29-1 and TRBJ2-3; 7 bases fit TRBD2. The CDR3 covers 16 residues. The junction had 12 bases not matched to a gene; V was cut back by 4 bases and J by 2 bases. Germline V gene lookup returns CDR1 SQVTM and CDR2 ANQGSEA. The CDR3 is CSVVGGAGVVTDTQYF. In nucleotides, the CDR3 is TGCAGCGTTGTCGGAGGGGCGGGAGTTGTCACAGATACGCAGTATTTT.

The chain uses TRBV6-5 and TRBJ2-1, with a possible D match to TRBD2 (5 bases). The ends were cut back, 3 bases at V and 10 bases at J, with 13 bases in the middle. This CDR3 spans 13 amino acids. The germline V gene has CDR1 MNHEY and CDR2 SVGAGI. The CDR3 DNA is TGTGCCAGCAGTTATGGTCCCTCGGGGGAGCAGTTCTTC. It codes for CASSYGPSGEQFF.

The V gene is TRBV7-6, the J gene TRBJ2-3, with 10 bases matching TRBD1. The CDR3 is 15 residues long. With V trimmed by 6 bases and J by 4 bases, 7 bases remained unmatched. Germline CDR1 is SGHVS and CDR2 is FNYEAQ. This chain's CDR3 is CASSGGQGHSDTQYF. The DNA of the CDR3 is TGTGCCAGCAGTGGGGGACAGGGGCACTCAGATACGCAGTATTTT.

Only a few counts were recorded for this clone. This chain connects TRBV27 to TRBJ2-6, with D possibly being TRBD1 (5 bases). Germline lookup yields CDR1 MNHEY and CDR2 SMNVEV (reference sequence). V lost 5 bases and J 0 bases, leaving 11 bases between the germline ends. CDR3 length: 16 residues. For the CDR3, the DNA is TGTGCCAGCAGTGACGACAGCCTCTCTGGGGCCAACGTCCTGACTTTC. Encoded protein: CASSDDSLSGANVLTF.

J is TRBJ1-1 and V is TRBV29-1; D uncertain. The V gene's germline CDR1 is SQVTM and CDR2 ANQGSEA. Trimming cost V 5 bases and J 1 base, with 8 bases left between them. This CDR3 region has 12 residues. The CDR3 DNA sequence: TGCAGCGTTATACACCCGAACACTGAAGCTTTCTTT. It codes for CSVIHPNTEAFF. The entire variable domain, with the rest obtained from reference TRBV29-1 and TRBJ1-1, is as follows: SAVISQKPSRDICQRGTSLTIQCQVDSQVTMMFWYRQQPGQSLTLIATANQGSEATYESGFVIDKFPISRPNLTFSTLTVSNMSPEDSSIYLCSVIHPNTEAFFGQGTRLTVV.